This T cell receptor beta chain was captured in a study of blood T cell repertoires in COVID-19. Study summary: Acute and convalescent COVID-19 specimens originated in the United States, Italy and Spain. T cells, B-cell-depleted T cells, or PBMCs supplied cDNA or gDNA.

This clone was detected a few times. As processed by the authors: Reference gene primer amplification in the assay estimated nucleated cell counts. Sequenced by immunoSEQ multiplex PCR; TCRdb stores in-frame clones only, minus some. Clone size and V and J calls were adopted from that table, with D and trimming inferred from the DNA. The data hold about 74,000 clones, with around 83% observed a single time. Germline assignment: CDR1 SGHVS and CDR2 FQNEAQ. The CDR3 runs to 15 residues. V lost 1 base and J lost 2, with 9 bases in between. Sequencing used peripheral blood. V gene TRBV7-8 combines with J gene TRBJ2-1; D gene uncertain. This receptor was obtained from a man older than 75 with acute or convalescent COVID-19. The CDR3 loop reads CASSLGVAAYNEQFF. CDR3 DNA: TGTGCCAGCAGCTTAGGGGTAGCTGCCTACAATGAGCAGTTCTTC.